The next 12 T cell receptor beta chains were all read from a single sample in a study of blood T cells in healthy people across ages. Next came a second PCR, run for about 7 to 12 cycles, which used a sample-barcoded 5' primer along with a J-beta primer mix. MiXCR was run by TCRdb on the 5' RACE reads, yielding one entry per CDR3 protein. The sample carries about 970,000 distinct CDR3 sequences, just over 50% recorded once. The sequenced material came from blood. These receptors came from a woman aged 60-70 years in good health.

V usage is TRBV30 and J usage is TRBJ2-1, with 11 bases matching TRBD2. Losses at the gene ends were 7 bases for V and 9 bases for J; bases not matched to a gene: 11. CDR3 length: 14 residues. The V gene's germline CDR1 is GTSNPN and CDR2 SVGIG (reference sequence). The DNA of the CDR3 is TGTGCCTCAACACTAGCGGGAGCTCCGGGTGAGCAGTTCTTC. Residues: CASTLAGAPGEQFF.

This clonotype was counted a few times. This chain links TRBV5-1 with TRBJ2-7; the D is unclear. Trimming stripped 3 bases from V and 2 bases from J, with 9 bases between. The V gene's germline CDR1 is SGHRS and CDR2 YFSETQ. CDR3 length: 13 residues. CDR3: CASSWSPAYEQYF. The CDR3 DNA sequence: TGCGCCAGCAGCTGGAGTCCAGCCTACGAGCAGTACTTC.

The chain links TRBV7-7 to TRBJ2-1, with 12 bases that match TRBD2. V trimming: 2 bases; J trimming: 6 bases; junction bases outside the gene matches: 5. Germline assignment: CDR1 SSHAT and CDR2 FNYEAQ (reference sequence). The CDR3 loop spans 16 amino acids. CDR3 residues: CASSLLAGGPFNEQFF. As DNA, the CDR3 is TGTGCCAGCAGCTTACTAGCGGGAGGGCCTTTCAATGAGCAGTTCTTC.

The rearrangement uses TRBV7-2 and TRBJ2-5; TRBD2 matches at 7 bases. Germline values: CDR1 SGHTA, CDR2 FQGNSA. Trimming took 4 bases from V and 1 from J; bases not matched to a gene: 3. The CDR3 totals 14 residues. CDR3 sequence (DNA): TGTGCCAGCAGCTCGGGGGGACTCCAAGAGACCCAGTACTTC. Protein product: CASSSGGLQETQYF.

About this clonotype itself: A much larger clone differs by one base, so this may be a read error. This chain joins TRBV29-1 and TRBJ2-5; TRBD2 matches at 7 bases. Germline V lookup: CDR1 SQVTM, CDR2 ANQGSEA. The CDR3 has 14 amino acids. V lost 6 bases to trimming and J lost 11 bases; unmatched junction nucleotides: 18. For the CDR3, the DNA is TGCAGCGTGCAGCGGGGAGCAGTCTCTGATGAGCAGTACTTC. Protein product: CSVQRGAVSDEQYF.

The chain combines TRBV5-5 with TRBJ1-2, with D possibly matching TRBD1 (5 bases). The germline CDR1 and CDR2 sequences are SGHKS and YYEKEE (reference sequence). V was clipped by 0 bases and J by 0 bases, with 9 bases between them. This CDR3 region has 15 residues. The CDR3 protein is CASSLGQNTNYGYTF. The CDR3 region has the DNA TGTGCCAGCAGCTTGGGACAGAACACTAACTATGGCTACACCTTC.

The chain couples TRBV29-1 to TRBJ1-2; 9 nucleotides agree with TRBD1. The ends lost 4 bases at V and 8 bases at J; junction bases unmatched: 8. The V gene's germline CDR1 is SQVTM and CDR2 ANQGSEA. This CDR3 spans 13 amino acids. CDR3 in DNA: TGCAGCGTTGGGGACAGGGAGGGAGGGGGCTACACCTTC. The encoded protein is CSVGDREGGGYTF.

This clonotype showed up just once. The chain couples TRBV27 to TRBJ1-1; tentatively, D is TRBD1 (6 bases). This CDR3 region has 14 residues. The ends were cut back, 3 bases at V and 11 bases at J, with 19 bases in the middle. Germline CDR1 MNHEY, CDR2 SMNVEV (reference sequence). The CDR3 protein is CASSFRTVGDNAFF. The DNA of the CDR3 is TGTGCCAGCAGTTTTAGGACAGTGGGGGACAATGCTTTCTTT.

This chain uses TRBV7-9 with TRBJ1-5; D remains ambiguous. The CDR3 runs to 14 residues. V shed 5 bases and J shed 0 bases, with 8 bases lying between them. Germline assignment: CDR1 SEHNR and CDR2 FQNEAQ (reference sequence). The CDR3: CASSPSGSNQPQHF. CDR3 in DNA: TGTGCCAGCAGCCCCAGTGGTAGCAATCAGCCCCAGCATTTT.

The V gene is TRBV20-1, the J gene TRBJ1-1; 9 bases fit TRBD1. In germline, CDR1 is DFQATT, CDR2 SNEGSKA (reference sequence). The CDR3 covers 15 residues. Trimming removed 5 bases from V and 2 bases from J; junction bases left unmatched: 9. CDR3 nucleotides: TGCAGTGCTGCCGGGCCGGGACAGGGAAACACTGAAGCTTTCTTT. Amino acid sequence: CSAAGPGQGNTEAFF.

This clonotype was counted a single time. A junction boundary mismatches the germline segment, possibly from a read error. The V gene is TRBV4-1, the J gene TRBJ2-3; 10 bases line up with TRBD2. The CDR3 is 17 residues long. Germline V CDR1 and CDR2: MGHRA, YSYEKL. The CDR3 loop reads CASSQERAGGSKDTQYF. The CDR3 DNA follows: TGCGCCAGCAGCCAAGAAAGAGCGGGAGGGAGCAAAGATACGCAGTATTTT.

The chain combines TRBV7-9 with TRBJ2-5; D remains ambiguous. Germline lookup yields CDR1 SEHNR and CDR2 FQNEAQ (reference sequence). The CDR3 contains 15 residues. Deletions cut 5 bases from V and 3 bases from J, with 16 bases between. CDR3 sequence (DNA): TGTGCCAGCAGCCTCGCCCTATTCACTAAAGAGACCCAGTACTTC. Protein product: CASSLALFTKETQYF.